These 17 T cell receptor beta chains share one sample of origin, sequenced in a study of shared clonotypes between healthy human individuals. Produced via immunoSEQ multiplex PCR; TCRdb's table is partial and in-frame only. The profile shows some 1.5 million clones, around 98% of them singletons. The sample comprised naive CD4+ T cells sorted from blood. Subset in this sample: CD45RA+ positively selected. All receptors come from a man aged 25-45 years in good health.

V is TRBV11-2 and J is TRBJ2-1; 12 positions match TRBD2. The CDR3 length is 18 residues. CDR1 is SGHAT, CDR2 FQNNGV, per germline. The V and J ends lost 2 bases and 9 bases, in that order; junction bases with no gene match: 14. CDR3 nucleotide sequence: TGTGCCAGCAGCTTACGGACTAGCGGGATCGAGCGGGGTCGTGAGCAGTTCTTC. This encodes CASSLRTSGIERGREQFF.

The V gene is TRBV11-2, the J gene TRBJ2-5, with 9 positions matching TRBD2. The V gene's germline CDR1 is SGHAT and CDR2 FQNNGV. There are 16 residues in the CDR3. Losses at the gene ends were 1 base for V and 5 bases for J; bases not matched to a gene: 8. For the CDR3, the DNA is TGTGCCAGCAGCTTAGGGTTAGCGGGGGCCAGGGAGACCCAGTACTTC. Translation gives CASSLGLAGARETQYF.

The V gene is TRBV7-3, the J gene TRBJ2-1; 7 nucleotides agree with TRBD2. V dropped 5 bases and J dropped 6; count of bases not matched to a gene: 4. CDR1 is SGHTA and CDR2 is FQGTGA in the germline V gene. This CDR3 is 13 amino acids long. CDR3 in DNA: TGTGCCAGCAGCGTCAGCGGGATCAATGAGCAGTTCTTC. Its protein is CASSVSGINEQFF.

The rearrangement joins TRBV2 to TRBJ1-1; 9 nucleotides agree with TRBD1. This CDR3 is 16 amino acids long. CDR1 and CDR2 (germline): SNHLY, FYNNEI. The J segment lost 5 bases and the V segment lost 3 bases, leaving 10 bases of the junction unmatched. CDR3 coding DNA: TGTGCCAGCAGTGATTCCGCCGGGACAGGGATTACTGAAGCTTTCTTT. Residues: CASSDSAGTGITEAFF. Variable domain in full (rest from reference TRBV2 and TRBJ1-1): EPEVTQTPSHQVTQMGQEVILRCVPISNHLYFYWYRQILGQKVEFLVSFYNNEISEKSEIFDDQFSVERPDGSNFTLKIRSTKLEDSAMYFCASSDSAGTGITEAFFGQGTRLTVV.

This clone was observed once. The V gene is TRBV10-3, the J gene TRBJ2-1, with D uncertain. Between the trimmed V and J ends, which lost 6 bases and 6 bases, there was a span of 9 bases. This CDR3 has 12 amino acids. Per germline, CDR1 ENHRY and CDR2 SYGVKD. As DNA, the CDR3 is TGTGCCATCAGCTCTGGTAGCAATGAGCAGTTCTTC. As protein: CAISSGSNEQFF.

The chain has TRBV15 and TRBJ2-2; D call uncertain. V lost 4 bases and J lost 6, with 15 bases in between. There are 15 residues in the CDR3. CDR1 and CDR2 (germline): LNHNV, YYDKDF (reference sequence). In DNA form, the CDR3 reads TGTGCCACCAGCACTACGCCAGGTTTCGCCGGGGAGCTGTTTTTT. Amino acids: CATSTTPGFAGELFF.

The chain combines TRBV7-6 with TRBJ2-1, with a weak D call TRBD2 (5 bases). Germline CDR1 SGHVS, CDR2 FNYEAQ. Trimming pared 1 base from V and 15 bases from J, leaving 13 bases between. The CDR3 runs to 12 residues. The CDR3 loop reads CASSLGGVGLFF. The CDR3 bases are TGTGCCAGCAGCTTAGGGGGAGTCGGTCTGTTCTTC.

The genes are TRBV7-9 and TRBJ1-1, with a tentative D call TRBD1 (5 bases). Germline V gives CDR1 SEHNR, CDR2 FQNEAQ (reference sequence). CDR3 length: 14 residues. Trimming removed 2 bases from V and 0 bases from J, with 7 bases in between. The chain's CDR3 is CASSLQGMNTEAFF. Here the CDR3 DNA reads TGTGCCAGCAGCTTACAGGGTATGAACACTGAAGCTTTCTTT.

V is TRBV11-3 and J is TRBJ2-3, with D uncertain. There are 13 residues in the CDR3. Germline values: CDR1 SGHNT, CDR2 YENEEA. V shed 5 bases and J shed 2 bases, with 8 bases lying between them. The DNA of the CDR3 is TGTGCCAGCAGCAATTGGGACACAGATACGCAGTATTTT. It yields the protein CASSNWDTDTQYF. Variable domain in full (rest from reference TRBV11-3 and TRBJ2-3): EAGVVQSPRYKIIEKKQPVAFWCNPISGHNTLYWYLQNLGQGPELLIRYENEEAVDDSQLPKDRFSAERLKGVDSTLKIQPAELGDSAVYLCASSNWDTDTQYFGPGTRLTVL.

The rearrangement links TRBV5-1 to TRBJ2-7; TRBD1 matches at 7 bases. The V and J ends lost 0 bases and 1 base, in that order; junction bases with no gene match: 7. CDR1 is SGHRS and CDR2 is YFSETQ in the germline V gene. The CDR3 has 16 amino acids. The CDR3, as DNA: TGCGCCAGCAGCTTGGAGGGACAGTCGGGATCCTACGAGCAGTACTTC. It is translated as CASSLEGQSGSYEQYF. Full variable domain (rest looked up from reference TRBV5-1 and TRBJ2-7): KAGVTQTPRYLIKTRGQQVTLSCSPISGHRSVSWYQQTPGQGLQFLFEYFSETQRNKGNFPGRFSGRQFSNSRSEMNVSTLELGDSALYLCASSLEGQSGSYEQYFGPGTRLTVT.

The DNA for the CDR3 is TGCGCCAGCACTCCGTGGACAGGGGATTATACTGAAGCTTTCTTT. Its translation is CASTPWTGDYTEAFF. This rearrangement joins TRBV5-1 to TRBJ1-1; 9 bases are a match to TRBD1. CDR1 and CDR2 (germline): SGHRS, YFSETQ. Losses at the gene ends were 6 bases for V and 5 bases for J; bases not matched to a gene: 11. The CDR3 loop spans 15 amino acids.

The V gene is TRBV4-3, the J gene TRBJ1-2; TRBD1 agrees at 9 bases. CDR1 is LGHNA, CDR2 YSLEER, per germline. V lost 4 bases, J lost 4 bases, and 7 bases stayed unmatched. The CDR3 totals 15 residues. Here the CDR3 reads CASSPEGQGSYGYTF. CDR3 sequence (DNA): TGCGCCAGCAGCCCCGAGGGACAGGGATCCTATGGCTACACCTTC.

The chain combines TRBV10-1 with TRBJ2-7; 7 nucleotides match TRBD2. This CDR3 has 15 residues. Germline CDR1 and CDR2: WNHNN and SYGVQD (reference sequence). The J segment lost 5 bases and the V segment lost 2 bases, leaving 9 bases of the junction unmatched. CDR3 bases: TGCGCCAGCAGTGAGACTGGCGGGAGAACTAACGAGCAGTACTTC. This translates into CASSETGGRTNEQYF.

The DNA for the CDR3 is TGTGCCAGCAGTTTATCGGGGGGATCACTTCCTAGGGGCTACACCTTC. Amino acids: CASSLSGGSLPRGYTF. V and J are TRBV28 and TRBJ1-2; weak D call: TRBD1 (5 bases). The V gene lost 1 base and the J gene lost 8 bases, with 20 bases spanning the gap. In germline, CDR1 is MDHEN, CDR2 SYDVKM. There are 16 residues in the CDR3.

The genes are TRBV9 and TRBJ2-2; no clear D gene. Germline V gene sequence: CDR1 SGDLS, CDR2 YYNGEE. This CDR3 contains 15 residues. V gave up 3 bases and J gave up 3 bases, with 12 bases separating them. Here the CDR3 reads CASSAQIRDTGELFF. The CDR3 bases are TGTGCCAGCAGCGCCCAAATTAGGGACACCGGGGAGCTGTTTTTT.

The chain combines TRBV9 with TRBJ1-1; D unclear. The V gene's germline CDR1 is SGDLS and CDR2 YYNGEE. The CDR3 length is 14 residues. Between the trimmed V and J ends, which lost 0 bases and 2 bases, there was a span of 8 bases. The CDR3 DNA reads TGTGCCAGCAGCGTAGGAGGTTATAACACTGAAGCTTTCTTT. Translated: CASSVGGYNTEAFF.

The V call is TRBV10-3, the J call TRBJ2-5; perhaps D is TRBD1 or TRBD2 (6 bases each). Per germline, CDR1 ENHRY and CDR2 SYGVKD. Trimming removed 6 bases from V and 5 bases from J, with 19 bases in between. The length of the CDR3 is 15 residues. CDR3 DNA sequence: TGTGCCATCAGGGGGGGCCCGGGTTTAGAGGAGACCCAGTACTTC. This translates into CAIRGGPGLEETQYF.